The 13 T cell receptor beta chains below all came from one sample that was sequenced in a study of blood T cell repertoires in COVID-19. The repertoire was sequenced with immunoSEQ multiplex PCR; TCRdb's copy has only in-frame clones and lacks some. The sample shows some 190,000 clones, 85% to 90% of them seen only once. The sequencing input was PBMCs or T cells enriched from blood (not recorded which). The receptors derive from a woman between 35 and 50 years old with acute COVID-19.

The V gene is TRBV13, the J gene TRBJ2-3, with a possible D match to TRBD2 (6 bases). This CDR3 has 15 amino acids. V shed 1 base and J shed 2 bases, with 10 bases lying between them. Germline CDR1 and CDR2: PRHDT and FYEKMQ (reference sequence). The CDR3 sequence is CASSLVGRDTDTQYF. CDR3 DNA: TGTGCCAGCAGCTTAGTCGGGCGGGACACAGATACGCAGTATTTT.

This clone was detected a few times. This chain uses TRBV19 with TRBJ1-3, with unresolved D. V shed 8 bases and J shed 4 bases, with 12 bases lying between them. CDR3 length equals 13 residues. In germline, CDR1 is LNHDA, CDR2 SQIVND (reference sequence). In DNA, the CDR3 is TGTGCCAGTCCCTCGACGGGAGGAAACACCATATATTTT. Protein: CASPSTGGNTIYF.

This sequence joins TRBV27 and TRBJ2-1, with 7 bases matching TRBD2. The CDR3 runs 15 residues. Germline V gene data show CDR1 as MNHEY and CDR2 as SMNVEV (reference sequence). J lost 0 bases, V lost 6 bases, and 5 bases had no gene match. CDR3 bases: TGTGCCAGCAGGGTACTAGCGAGCTCCTACAATGAGCAGTTCTTC. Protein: CASRVLASSYNEQFF.

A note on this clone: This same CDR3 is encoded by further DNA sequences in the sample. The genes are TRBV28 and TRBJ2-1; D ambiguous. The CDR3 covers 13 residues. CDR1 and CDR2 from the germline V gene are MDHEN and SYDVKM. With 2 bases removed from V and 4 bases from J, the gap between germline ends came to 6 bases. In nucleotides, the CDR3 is TGTGCCAGCAGTTTAAGAGGTTACAATGAGCAGTTCTTC. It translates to CASSLRGYNEQFF.

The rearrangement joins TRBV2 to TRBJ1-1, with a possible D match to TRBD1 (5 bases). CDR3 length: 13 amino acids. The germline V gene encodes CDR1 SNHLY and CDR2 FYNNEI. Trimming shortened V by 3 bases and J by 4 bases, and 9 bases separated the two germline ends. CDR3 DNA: TGTGCCAGCAGTGAGGGCCAGGGCACTGAAGCTTTCTTT. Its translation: CASSEGQGTEAFF. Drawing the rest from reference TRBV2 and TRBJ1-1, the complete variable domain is EPEVTQTPSHQVTQMGQEVILRCVPISNHLYFYWYRQILGQKVEFLVSFYNNEISEKSEIFDDQFSVERPDGSNFTLKIRSTKLEDSAMYFCASSEGQGTEAFFGQGTRLTVV.

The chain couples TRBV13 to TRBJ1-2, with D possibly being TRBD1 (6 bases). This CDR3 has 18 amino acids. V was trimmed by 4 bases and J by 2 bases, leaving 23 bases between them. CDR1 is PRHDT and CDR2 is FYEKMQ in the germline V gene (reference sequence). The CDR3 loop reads CASSSRGGGGGGNYGYTF. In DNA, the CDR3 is TGTGCCAGCAGCTCCCGTGGTGGTGGGGGCGGGGGAAACTATGGCTACACCTTC. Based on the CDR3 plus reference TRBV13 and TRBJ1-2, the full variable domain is AAGVIQSPRHLIKEKRETATLKCYPIPRHDTVYWYQQGPGQDPQFLISFYEKMQSDKGSIPDRFSAQQFSDYHSELNMSSLELGDSALYFCASSSRGGGGGGNYGYTFGSGTRLTVV.

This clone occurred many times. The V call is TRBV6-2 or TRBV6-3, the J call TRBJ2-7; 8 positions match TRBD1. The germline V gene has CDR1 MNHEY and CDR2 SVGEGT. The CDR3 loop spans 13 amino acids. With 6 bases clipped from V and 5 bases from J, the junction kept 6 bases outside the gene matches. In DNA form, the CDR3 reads TGTGCCAGCAGCTGGACAGGGTGGGACGAGCAGTACTTC. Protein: CASSWTGWDEQYF.

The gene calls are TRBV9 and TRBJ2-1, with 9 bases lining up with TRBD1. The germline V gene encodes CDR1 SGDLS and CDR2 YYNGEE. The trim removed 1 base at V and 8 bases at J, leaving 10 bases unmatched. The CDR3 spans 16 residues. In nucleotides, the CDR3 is TGTGCCAGCAGCGTAACACCGGGACAGGGTTTCGATGAGCAGTTCTTC. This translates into CASSVTPGQGFDEQFF.

CDR3: CASSLPYGAGGNQPQHF. CDR3 in DNA: TGTGCCAGCAGTTTACCTTATGGGGCAGGAGGCAATCAGCCCCAGCATTTT. This chain connects TRBV28 to TRBJ1-5, with a tentative D call TRBD1 (5 bases). CDR1 and CDR2 (germline): MDHEN, SYDVKM. V was clipped by 2 bases and J by 2 bases, with 16 bases between them. The CDR3 is 17 residues long.

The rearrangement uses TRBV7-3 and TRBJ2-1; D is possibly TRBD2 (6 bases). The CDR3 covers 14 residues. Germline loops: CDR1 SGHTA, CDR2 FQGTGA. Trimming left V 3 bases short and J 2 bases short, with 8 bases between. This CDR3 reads CASSFGGTYNEQFF. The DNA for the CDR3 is TGTGCCAGCAGCTTCGGGGGTACCTACAATGAGCAGTTCTTC.

CDR3 sequence reads: CASGEQGFWNTEAFF. The DNA of the CDR3 is TGTGCCAGTGGGGAACAGGGGTTTTGGAACACTGAAGCTTTCTTT. The chain couples TRBV19 to TRBJ1-1, with TRBD1 identical over 7 bases. The CDR3 length is 15 residues. Losses at the gene ends were 8 bases for V and 1 base for J; bases not matched to a gene: 10. Germline assignment: CDR1 LNHDA and CDR2 SQIVND (reference sequence).

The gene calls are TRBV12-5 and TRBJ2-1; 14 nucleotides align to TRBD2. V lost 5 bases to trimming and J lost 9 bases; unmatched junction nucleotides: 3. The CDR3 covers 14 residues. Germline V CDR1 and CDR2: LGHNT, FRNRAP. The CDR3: CASGQGTSGGEQFF. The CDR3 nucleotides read TGTGCTAGTGGTCAGGGGACTAGCGGGGGTGAGCAGTTCTTC.

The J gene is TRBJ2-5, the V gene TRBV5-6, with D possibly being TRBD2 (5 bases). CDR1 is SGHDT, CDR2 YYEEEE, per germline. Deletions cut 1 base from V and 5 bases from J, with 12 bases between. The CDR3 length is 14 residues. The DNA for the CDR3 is TGTGCCAGCAGCTTGTCGGCTAGCCTGGAGACCCAGTACTTC. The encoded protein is CASSLSASLETQYF.